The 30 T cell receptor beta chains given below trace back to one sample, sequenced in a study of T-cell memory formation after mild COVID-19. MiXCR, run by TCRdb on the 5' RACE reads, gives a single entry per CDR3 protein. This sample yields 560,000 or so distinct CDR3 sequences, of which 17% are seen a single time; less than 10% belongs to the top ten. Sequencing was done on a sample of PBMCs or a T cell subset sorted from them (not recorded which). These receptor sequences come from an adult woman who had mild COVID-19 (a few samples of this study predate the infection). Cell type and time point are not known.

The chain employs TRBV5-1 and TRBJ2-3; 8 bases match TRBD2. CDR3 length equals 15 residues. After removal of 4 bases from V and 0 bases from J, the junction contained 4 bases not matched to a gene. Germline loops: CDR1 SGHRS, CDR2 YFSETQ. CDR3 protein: CASSISGISTDTQYF. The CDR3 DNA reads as TGCGCCAGCAGCATTAGCGGGATTAGCACAGATACGCAGTATTTT. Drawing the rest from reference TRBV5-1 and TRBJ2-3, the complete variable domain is KAGVTQTPRYLIKTRGQQVTLSCSPISGHRSVSWYQQTPGQGLQFLFEYFSETQRNKGNFPGRFSGRQFSNSRSEMNVSTLELGDSALYLCASSISGISTDTQYFGPGTRLTVL.

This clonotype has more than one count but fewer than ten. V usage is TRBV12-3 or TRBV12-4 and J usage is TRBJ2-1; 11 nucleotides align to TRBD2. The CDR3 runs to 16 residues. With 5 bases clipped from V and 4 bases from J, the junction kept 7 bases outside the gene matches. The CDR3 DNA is TGTGCCAGCAGTGGGGGACTAGCGGCCCTTTACAATGAGCAGTTCTTC. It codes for CASSGGLAALYNEQFF.

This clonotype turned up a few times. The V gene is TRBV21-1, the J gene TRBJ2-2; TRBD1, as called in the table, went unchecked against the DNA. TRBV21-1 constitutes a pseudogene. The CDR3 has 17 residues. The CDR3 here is CASTYGSRERATGELFF. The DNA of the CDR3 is TGTGCCAGCACCTACGGGTCCAGGGAGCGGGCCACCGGGGAGCTGTTTTTT.

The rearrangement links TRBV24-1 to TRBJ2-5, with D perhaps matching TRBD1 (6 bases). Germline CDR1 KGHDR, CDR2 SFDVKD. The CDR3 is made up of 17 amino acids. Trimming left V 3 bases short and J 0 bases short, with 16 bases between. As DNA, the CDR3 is TGTGCCACCAGTGATGTGGGGGCAGTGCCCCACCAAGAGACCCAGTACTTC. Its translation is CATSDVGAVPHQETQYF.

As DNA, the CDR3 is TGTGCCAGCAGCAAACGGACAGCGAATCAGCCCCAGCATTTT. Amino acids: CASSKRTANQPQHF. This sequence joins TRBV12-3 or TRBV12-4 and TRBJ1-5; the D gene is possibly TRBD1 (6 bases). With 6 bases removed from V and 4 bases from J, the gap between germline ends came to 13 bases. The CDR3 totals 14 residues.

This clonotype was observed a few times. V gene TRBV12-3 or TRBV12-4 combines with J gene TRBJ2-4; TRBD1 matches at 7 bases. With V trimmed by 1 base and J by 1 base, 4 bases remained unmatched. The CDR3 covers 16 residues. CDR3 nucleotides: TGTGCCAGCAGTTTAGGGCAGGGGGAGGCCAAAAACATTCAGTACTTC. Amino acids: CASSLGQGEAKNIQYF.

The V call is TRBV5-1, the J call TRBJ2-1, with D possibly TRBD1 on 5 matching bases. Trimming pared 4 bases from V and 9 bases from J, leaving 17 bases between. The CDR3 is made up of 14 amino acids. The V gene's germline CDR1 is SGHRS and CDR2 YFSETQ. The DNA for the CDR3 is TGCGCCAGCAGCCACGGACAAATAACGGGTGAGCAGTTCTTC. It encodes CASSHGQITGEQFF.

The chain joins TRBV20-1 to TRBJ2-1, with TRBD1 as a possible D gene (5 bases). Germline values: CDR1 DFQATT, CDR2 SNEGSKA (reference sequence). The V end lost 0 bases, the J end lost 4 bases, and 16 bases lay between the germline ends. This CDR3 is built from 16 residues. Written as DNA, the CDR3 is TGCAGTGCTAGAGATCGAAGTGAAGGGGTGTACAATGAGCAGTTCTTC. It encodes CSARDRSEGVYNEQFF.

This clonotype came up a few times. CDR3 in amino acids: CASSLASGINEQFF. The CDR3 DNA reads TGCGCCAGCAGCTTGGCTAGCGGGATTAATGAGCAGTTCTTC. The V gene is TRBV5-1, the J gene TRBJ2-1, with 9 bases that match TRBD2. Unmatched junction bases numbered 2, after V lost 0 bases and J lost 7 bases. Germline assignment: CDR1 SGHRS and CDR2 YFSETQ. The CDR3 is made up of 14 amino acids.

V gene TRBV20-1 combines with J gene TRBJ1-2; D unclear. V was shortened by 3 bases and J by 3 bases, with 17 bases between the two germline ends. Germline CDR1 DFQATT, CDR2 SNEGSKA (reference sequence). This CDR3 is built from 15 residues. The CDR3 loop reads CSARFPSLTDYGYTF. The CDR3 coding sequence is TGCAGTGCTAGGTTCCCCTCCCTTACGGACTATGGCTACACCTTC.

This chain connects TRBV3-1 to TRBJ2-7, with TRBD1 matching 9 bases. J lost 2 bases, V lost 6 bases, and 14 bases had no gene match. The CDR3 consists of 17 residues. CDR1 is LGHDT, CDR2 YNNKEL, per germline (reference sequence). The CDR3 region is CASSPLAGRDRAYEQYF. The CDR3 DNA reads TGTGCCAGCAGTCCACTTGCAGGCCGGGACAGGGCCTACGAGCAGTACTTC.

The CDR3: CASSEAQGKVLGEQFF. In DNA, the CDR3 is TGTGCCAGCAGTGAAGCCCAGGGAAAAGTACTGGGTGAGCAGTTCTTC. The rearrangement links TRBV6-1 to TRBJ2-1; perhaps TRBD1 as D (5 bases). Trimming took 0 bases from V and 9 from J, leaving 18 bases between them. From germline, CDR1 is MNHNS and CDR2 SASEGT. This CDR3 is built from 16 residues.

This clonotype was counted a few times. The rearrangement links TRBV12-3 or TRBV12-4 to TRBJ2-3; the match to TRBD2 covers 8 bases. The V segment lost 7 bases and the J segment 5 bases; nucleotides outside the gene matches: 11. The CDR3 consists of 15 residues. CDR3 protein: CASTRGGALRDTQYF. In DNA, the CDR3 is TGTGCCAGCACCCGGGGGGGCGCTTTGAGAGATACGCAGTATTTT.

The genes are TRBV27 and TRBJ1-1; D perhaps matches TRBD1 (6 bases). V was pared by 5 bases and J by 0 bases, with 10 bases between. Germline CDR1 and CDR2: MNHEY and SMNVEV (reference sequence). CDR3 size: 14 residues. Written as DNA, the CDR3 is TGTGCCAGCAGTACGACAGGCTTGAACACTGAAGCTTTCTTT. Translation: CASSTTGLNTEAFF.

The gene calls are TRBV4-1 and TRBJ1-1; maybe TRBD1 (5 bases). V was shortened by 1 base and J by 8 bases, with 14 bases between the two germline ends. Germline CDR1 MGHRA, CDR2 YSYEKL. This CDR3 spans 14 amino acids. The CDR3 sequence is CASSQVLGEEEAFF. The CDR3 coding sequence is TGCGCCAGCAGCCAAGTCCTGGGGGAGGAGGAAGCTTTCTTT.

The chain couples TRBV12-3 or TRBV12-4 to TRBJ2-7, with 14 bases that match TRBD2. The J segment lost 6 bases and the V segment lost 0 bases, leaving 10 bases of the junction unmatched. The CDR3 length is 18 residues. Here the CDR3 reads CASSLALTGTSGSGEQYF. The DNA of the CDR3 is TGTGCCAGCAGTTTAGCTTTAACGGGGACTAGCGGGAGCGGCGAGCAGTACTTC.

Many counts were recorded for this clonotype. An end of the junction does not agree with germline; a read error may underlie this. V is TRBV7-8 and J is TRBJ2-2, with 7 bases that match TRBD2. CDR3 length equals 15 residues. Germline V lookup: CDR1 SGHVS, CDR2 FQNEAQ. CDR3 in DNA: TGTGCCAACAGCCTCGGACTAGAGGGAACCGGGGAGCTGTTTTTT. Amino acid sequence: CANSLGLEGTGELFF.

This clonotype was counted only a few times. CDR3 DNA sequence: TGTGCCAGCAGTTACGGGGGCACCACTGAAGCTTTCTTT. It is translated as CASSYGGTTEAFF. This chain links TRBV6-2 or TRBV6-3 with TRBJ1-1; tentative D call: TRBD1 (6 bases). This CDR3 is 13 amino acids long. V was trimmed by 2 bases and J by 4 bases, leaving 8 bases between them. Germline assignment: CDR1 MNHEY and CDR2 SVGEGT.

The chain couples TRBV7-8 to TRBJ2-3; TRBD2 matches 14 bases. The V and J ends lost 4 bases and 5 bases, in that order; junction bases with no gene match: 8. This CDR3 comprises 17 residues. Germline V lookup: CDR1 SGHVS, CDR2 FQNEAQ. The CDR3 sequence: CASSSPGTSGSLDTQYF. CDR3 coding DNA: TGTGCCAGCAGCTCCCCCGGGACTAGCGGGAGTTTAGATACGCAGTATTTT.

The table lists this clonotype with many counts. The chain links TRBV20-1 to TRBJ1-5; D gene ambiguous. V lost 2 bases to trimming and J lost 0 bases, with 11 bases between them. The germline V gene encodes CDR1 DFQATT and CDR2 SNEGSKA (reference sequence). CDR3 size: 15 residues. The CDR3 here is CSARIGLNSNQPQHF. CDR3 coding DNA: TGCAGTGCTAGAATCGGACTTAATAGCAATCAGCCCCAGCATTTT.

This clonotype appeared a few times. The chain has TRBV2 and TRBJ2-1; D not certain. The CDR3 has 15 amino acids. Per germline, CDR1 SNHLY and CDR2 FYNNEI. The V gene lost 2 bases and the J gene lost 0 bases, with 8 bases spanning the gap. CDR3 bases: TGTGCCAGCAGTGAACTCCAGAGCTCCTACAATGAGCAGTTCTTC. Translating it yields CASSELQSSYNEQFF.

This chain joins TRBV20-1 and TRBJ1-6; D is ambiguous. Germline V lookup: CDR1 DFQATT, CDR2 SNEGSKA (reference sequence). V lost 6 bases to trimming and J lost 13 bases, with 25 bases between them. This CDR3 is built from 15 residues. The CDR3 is CSAPKMSPAPEPLHF. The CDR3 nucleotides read TGCAGTGCCCCGAAGATGTCCCCGGCCCCTGAGCCCCTCCACTTT.

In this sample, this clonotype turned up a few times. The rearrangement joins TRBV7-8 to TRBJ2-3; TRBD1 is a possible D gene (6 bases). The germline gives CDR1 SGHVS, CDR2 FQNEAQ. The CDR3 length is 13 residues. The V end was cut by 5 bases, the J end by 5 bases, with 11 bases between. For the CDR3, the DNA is TGTGCCAGCAGCCGTAGAGGGGGAGATACGCAGTATTTT. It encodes CASSRRGGDTQYF.

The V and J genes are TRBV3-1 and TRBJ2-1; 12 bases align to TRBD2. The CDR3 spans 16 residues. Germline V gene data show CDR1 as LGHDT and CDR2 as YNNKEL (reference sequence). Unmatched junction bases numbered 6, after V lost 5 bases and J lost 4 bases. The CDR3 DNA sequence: TGTGCCAGCAGCTCCCTAGGACTAGCGGGATACAATGAGCAGTTCTTC. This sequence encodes CASSSLGLAGYNEQFF.

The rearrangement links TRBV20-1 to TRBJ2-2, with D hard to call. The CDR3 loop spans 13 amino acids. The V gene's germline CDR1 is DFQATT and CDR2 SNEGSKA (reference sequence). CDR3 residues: CSPRLINTGELFF. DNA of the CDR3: TGCAGCCCACGCCTCATTAACACCGGGGAGCTGTTTTTT.

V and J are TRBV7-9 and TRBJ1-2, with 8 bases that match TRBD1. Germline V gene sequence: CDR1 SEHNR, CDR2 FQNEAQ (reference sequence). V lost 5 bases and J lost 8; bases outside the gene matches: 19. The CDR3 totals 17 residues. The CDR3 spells CASSRISPGQEDEGYTF. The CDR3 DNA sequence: TGTGCCAGCAGCCGGATCTCCCCGGGACAGGAGGACGAAGGCTACACCTTC.

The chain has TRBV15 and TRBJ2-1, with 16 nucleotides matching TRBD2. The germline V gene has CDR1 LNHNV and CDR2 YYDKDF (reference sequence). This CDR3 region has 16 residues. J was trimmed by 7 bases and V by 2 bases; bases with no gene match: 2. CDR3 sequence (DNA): TGTGCCACCAGCAGACAGGGACTAGCGGGAGGGAATGAGCAGTTCTTC. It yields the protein CATSRQGLAGGNEQFF.

CDR3 coding DNA: TGTGCCACCAGTGATCCGACAGGGTTGGCCGGGGAGCTGTTTTTT. Amino acid sequence: CATSDPTGLAGELFF. This chain connects TRBV24-1 to TRBJ2-2; TRBD1 matches at 7 bases. Unmatched junction bases numbered 6, after V lost 3 bases and J lost 6 bases. This CDR3 is 15 amino acids long. CDR1 and CDR2 from the germline V gene are KGHDR and SFDVKD.

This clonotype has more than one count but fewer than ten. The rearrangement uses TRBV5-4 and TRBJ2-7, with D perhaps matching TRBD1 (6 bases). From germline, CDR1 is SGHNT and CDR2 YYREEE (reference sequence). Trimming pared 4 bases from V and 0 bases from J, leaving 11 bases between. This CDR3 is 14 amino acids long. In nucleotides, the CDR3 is TGTGCCAGCAGCGCCCGGGACATCTCCTACGAGCAGTACTTC. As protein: CASSARDISYEQYF.

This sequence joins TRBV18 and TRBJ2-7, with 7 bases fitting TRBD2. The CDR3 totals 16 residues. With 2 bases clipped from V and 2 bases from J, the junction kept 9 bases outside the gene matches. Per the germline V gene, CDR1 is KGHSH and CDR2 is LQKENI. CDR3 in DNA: TGTGCCAGCTCACCAGGGCCCAGCGGGGCGACCTACGAGCAGTACTTC. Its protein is CASSPGPSGATYEQYF.